Reported below is one TCR beta chain. This sample stems from a study of OX40 agonist ivuxolimab in advanced cancers. Clones were read by immunoSEQ multiplex PCR, and TCRdb kept only the in-frame ones, dropping some. The profile shows approximately 35,000 clones, about nine tenths of them singletons. CDR1 SGDLS and CDR2 YYNGEE come from the germline V gene. Germline trimming cut 4 bases from V and 3 bases from J; bases unmatched to any gene: 9. The CDR3 has 15 amino acids. Specimen: CD4+ or CD8+ T cells sorted from blood, collected in a trial of the OX40 agonist ivuxolimab. The clonotype comes from an adult with an advanced solid tumor such as melanoma, head and neck, liver or kidney cancer. This chain connects TRBV9 to TRBJ2-7; 8 bases fit TRBD2. In DNA form, the CDR3 reads TGTGCCAGCAGCTCCCAGAGCGGGGGCTTCTACGAGCAGTACTTC. This codes for CASSSQSGGFYEQYF.